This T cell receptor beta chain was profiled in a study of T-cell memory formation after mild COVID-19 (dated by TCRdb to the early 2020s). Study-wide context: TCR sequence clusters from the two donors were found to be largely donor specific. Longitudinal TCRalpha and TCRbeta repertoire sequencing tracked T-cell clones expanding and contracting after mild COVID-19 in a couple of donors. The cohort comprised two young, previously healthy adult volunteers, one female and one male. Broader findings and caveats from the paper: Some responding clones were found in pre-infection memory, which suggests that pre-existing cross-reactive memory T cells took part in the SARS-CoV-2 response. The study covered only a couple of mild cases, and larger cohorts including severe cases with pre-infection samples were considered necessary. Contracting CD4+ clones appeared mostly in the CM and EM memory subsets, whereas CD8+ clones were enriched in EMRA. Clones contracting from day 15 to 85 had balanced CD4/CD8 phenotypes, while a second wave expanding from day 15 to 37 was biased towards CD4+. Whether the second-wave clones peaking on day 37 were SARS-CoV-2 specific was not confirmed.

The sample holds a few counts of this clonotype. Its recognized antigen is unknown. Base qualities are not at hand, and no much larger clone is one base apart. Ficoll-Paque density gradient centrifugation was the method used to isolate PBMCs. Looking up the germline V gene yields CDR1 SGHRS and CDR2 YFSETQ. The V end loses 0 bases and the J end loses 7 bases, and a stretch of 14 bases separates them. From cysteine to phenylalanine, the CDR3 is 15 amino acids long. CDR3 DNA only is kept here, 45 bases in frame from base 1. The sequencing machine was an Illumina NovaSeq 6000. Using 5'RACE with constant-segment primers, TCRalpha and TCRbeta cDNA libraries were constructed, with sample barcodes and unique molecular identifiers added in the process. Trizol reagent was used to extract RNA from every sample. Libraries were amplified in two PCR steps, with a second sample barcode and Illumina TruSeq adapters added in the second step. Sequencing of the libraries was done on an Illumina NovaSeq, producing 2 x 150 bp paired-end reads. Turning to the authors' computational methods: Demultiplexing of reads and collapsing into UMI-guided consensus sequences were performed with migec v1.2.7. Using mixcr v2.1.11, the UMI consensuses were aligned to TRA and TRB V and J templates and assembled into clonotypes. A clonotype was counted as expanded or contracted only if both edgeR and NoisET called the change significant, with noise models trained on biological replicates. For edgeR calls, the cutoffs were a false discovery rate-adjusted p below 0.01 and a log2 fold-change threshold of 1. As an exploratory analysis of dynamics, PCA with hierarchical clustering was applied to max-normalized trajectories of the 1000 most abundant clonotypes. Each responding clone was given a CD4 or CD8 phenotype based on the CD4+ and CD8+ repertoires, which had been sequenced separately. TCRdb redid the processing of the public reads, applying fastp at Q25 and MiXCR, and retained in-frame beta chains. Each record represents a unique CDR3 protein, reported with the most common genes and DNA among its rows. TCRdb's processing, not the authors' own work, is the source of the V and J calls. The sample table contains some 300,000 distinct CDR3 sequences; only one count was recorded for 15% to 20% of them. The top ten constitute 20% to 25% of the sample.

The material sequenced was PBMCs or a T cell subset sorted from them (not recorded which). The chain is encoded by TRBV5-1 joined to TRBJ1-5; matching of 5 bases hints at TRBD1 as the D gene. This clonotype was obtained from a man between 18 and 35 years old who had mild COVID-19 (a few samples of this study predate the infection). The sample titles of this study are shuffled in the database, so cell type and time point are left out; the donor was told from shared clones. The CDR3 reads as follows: CASSLGTGSEQPQHF. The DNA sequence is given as TGCGCCAGCAGCTTGGGCACAGGTTCCGAACAGCCCCAGCATTTT.